This TCR beta chain derives from a study of OX40 agonist ivuxolimab in advanced cancers. Assay used: immunoSEQ multiplex PCR; TCRdb lists only in-frame clones, some missing. This repertoire shows approximately 70,000 clones, about 90% found once; its top ten account for about 0.9%. This CDR3 is built from 11 residues. The ends were cut back, 4 bases at V and 4 bases at J, with 4 bases in the middle. From germline, CDR1 is SEHNR and CDR2 FQNEAQ (reference sequence). Peripheral blood came from all dose cohorts at three timepoints. The sample here was CD4+ or CD8+ T cells sorted from blood, taken in a trial of the OX40 agonist ivuxolimab. The sequence derives from an adult with an advanced solid tumor such as melanoma, head and neck, liver or kidney cancer. The rearrangement links TRBV7-9 to TRBJ2-5; D gene ambiguous. CDR3 sequence (DNA): TGTGCCAGCAGCTCACCAGAGACCCAGTACTTC. Translating gives CASSSPETQYF.